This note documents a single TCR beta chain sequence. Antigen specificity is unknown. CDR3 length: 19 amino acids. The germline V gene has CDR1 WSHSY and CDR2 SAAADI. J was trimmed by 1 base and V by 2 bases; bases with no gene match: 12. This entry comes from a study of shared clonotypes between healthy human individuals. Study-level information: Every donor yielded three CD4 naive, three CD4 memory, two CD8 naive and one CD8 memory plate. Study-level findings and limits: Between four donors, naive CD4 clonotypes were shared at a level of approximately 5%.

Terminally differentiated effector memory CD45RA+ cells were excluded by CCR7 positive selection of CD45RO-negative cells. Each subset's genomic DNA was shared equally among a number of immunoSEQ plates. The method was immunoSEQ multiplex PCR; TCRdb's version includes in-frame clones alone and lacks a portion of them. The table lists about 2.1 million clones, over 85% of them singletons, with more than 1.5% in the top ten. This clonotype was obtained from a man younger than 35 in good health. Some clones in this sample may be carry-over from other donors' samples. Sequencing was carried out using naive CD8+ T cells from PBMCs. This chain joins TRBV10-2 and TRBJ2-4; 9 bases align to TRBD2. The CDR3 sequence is CASSEGPAGGLRAKNIQYF. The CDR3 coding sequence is TGCGCCAGCAGTGAGGGGCCAGCGGGAGGCTTGAGGGCCAAAAACATTCAGTACTTC.